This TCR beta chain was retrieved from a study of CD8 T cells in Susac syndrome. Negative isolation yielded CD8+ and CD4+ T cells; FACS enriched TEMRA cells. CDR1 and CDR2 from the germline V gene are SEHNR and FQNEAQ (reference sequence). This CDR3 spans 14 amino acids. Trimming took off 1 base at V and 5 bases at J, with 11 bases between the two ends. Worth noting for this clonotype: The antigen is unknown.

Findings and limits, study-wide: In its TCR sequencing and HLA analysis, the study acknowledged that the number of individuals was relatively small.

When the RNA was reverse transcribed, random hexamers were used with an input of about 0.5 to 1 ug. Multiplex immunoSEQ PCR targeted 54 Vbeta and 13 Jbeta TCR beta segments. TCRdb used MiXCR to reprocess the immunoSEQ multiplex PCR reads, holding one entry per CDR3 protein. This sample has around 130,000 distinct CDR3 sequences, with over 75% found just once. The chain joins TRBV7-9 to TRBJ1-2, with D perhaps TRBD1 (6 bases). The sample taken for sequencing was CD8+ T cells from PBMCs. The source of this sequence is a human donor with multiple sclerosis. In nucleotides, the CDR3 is TGTGCCAGCAGCTTAGGGGGGCTACAATATGGCTACACCTTC. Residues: CASSLGGLQYGYTF.